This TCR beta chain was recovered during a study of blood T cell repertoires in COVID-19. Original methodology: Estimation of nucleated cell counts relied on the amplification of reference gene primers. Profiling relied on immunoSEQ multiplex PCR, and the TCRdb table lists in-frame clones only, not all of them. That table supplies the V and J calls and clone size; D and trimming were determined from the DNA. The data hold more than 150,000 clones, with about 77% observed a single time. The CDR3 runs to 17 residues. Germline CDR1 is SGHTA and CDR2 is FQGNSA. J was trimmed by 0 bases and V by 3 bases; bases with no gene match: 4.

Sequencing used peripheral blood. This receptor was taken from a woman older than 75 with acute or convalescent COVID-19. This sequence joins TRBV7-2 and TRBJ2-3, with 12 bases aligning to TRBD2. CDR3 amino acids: CASSFGLAGPSTDTQYF. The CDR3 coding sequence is TGTGCCAGCAGCTTCGGACTAGCGGGGCCTAGCACAGATACGCAGTATTTT.